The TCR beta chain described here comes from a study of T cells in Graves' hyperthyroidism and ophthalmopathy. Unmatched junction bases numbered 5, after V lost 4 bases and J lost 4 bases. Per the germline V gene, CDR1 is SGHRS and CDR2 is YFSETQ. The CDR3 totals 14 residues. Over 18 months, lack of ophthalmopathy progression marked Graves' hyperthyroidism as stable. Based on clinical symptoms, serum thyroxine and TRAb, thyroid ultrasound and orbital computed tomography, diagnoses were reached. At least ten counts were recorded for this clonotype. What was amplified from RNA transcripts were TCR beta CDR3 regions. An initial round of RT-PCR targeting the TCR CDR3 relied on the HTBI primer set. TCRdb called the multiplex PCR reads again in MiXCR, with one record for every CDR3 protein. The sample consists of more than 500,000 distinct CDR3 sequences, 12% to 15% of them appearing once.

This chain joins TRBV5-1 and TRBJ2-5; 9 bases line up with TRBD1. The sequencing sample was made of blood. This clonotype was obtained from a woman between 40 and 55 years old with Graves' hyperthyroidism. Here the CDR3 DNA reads TGCGCCAGCAGCGGGGGGACAGGGAGAGAGACCCAGTACTTC. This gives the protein CASSGGTGRETQYF.